What follows are 21 T cell receptor beta chains derived from one specimen sequenced in a study of T cell responses to AZD1222 COVID-19 vaccine. Here immunoSEQ multiplex PCR was the method, and the copy in TCRdb shows in-frame clones only, minus some. The sample gives roughly 130,000 clones, around 93% of which show up once; approximately 2.6% is in the top ten. The sequencing here drew on peripheral blood, taken on day 0 of AZD1222 vaccination. Receptor source: an adult in good health.

The chain has TRBV27 and TRBJ1-3; D not resolved. Trimming took 6 bases from V and 4 from J, leaving 7 bases between them. From germline, CDR1 is MNHEY and CDR2 SMNVEV (reference sequence). The CDR3 consists of 12 residues. CDR3 coding DNA: TGTGCCAGCAGCTCTACAGGAAACACCATATATTTT. Protein: CASSSTGNTIYF.

CDR3 amino acids: CASSLTRTDNGVGYTF. CDR3 sequence (DNA): TGTGCCAGCAGCTTAACTAGGACGGACAACGGGGTTGGCTACACCTTC. V is TRBV11-3 and J is TRBJ1-2; possible D gene TRBD1, 5 bases. V was clipped by 2 bases and J by 7 bases, with 20 bases between them. Germline V gene lookup returns CDR1 SGHNT and CDR2 YENEEA. The CDR3 loop spans 16 amino acids.

V and J are TRBV28 and TRBJ2-7, with D unresolved. The CDR3 runs 12 residues. CDR1 MDHEN and CDR2 SYDVKM come from the germline V gene. The V gene lost 6 bases and the J gene lost 7 bases, with 13 bases spanning the gap. CDR3 sequence reads: CASSTGVMEQYF. The CDR3 DNA reads as TGTGCCAGCAGCACGGGTGTTATGGAGCAGTACTTC.

This chain connects TRBV29-1 to TRBJ1-2; 7 positions agree with TRBD1. Germline V gene lookup returns CDR1 SQVTM and CDR2 ANQGSEA. The CDR3 consists of 13 residues. J was trimmed by 2 bases and V by 1 base; bases with no gene match: 1. This chain's CDR3 is CSVEVRGNYGYTF. The DNA of the CDR3 is TGCAGCGTTGAAGTCAGGGGGAACTATGGCTACACCTTC.

The gene calls are TRBV10-3 and TRBJ1-1; D possibly corresponds to TRBD1 (6 bases). This CDR3 has 15 residues. The V end was cut by 5 bases, the J end by 5 bases, with 18 bases between. Germline V gene sequence: CDR1 ENHRY, CDR2 SYGVKD. As DNA, the CDR3 is TGTGCCATCAGTAATTTCAGGGGAGCGGAAACTGAAGCTTTCTTT. Protein product: CAISNFRGAETEAFF.

Only one count was recorded for this clone. The V call is TRBV5-1, the J call TRBJ1-6; the match to TRBD1 covers 8 bases. Germline loops: CDR1 SGHRS, CDR2 YFSETQ. The CDR3 runs 13 residues. The ends lost 4 bases at V and 8 bases at J; junction bases unmatched: 2. The CDR3 is CASSVTGDSPLHF. As DNA, the CDR3 is TGCGCCAGCAGCGTGACAGGGGATTCACCCCTCCACTTT.

The genes are TRBV5-1 and TRBJ2-1; TRBD1 or TRBD2 may be the D gene (5 bases each). Trimming left V 6 bases short and J 2 bases short, with 15 bases between. CDR3 length: 15 amino acids. Looked up from germline, CDR1 is SGHRS and CDR2 is YFSETQ. CDR3 protein: CASILRDGPYNEQFF. The CDR3 coding sequence is TGCGCCAGCATTCTCCGGGACGGCCCCTACAATGAGCAGTTCTTC.

The chain employs TRBV7-9 and TRBJ1-2, with TRBD1 matching over 7 bases. The trim removed 3 bases at V and 8 bases at J, leaving 3 bases unmatched. This CDR3 has 12 amino acids. Germline lookup yields CDR1 SEHNR and CDR2 FQNEAQ (reference sequence). DNA of the CDR3: TGTGCCAGCAGCTTCACAGGGGCCGGCTACACCTTC. Amino acid sequence: CASSFTGAGYTF.

This clone was counted a single time. This chain uses TRBV28 with TRBJ2-7; the D gene is possibly TRBD1 (6 bases). Trimming left V 6 bases short and J 4 bases short, with 13 bases between. This CDR3 has 13 residues. The germline V gene has CDR1 MDHEN and CDR2 SYDVKM. Here the CDR3 reads CASRNTGIYEQYF. Here the CDR3 DNA reads TGTGCCAGCAGAAATACAGGGATATACGAGCAGTACTTC.

The chain links TRBV28 to TRBJ2-3, with 7 nucleotides matching TRBD2. CDR1 is MDHEN, CDR2 SYDVKM, per germline. The CDR3 has 15 amino acids. J gave up 4 bases and V 3 bases, and 7 bases lay outside the gene matches. CDR3 DNA sequence: TGTGCCAGCAGTTTCGGCGGGAGCGGTGCAGATACGCAGTATTTT. Amino acids: CASSFGGSGADTQYF.

This chain uses TRBV9 with TRBJ1-2; D unclear. The germline V gene has CDR1 SGDLS and CDR2 YYNGEE. The CDR3 length is 15 residues. V lost 0 bases and J lost 0, with 9 bases in between. DNA for the CDR3: TGTGCCAGCAGCGTAGCTCTAGGAGCTAACTATGGCTACACCTTC. Translated: CASSVALGANYGYTF.

V usage is TRBV19 and J usage is TRBJ1-3; a weak D match, TRBD1 (5 bases). Germline V lookup: CDR1 LNHDA, CDR2 SQIVND (reference sequence). This CDR3 has 14 amino acids. The ends were cut back, 3 bases at V and 2 bases at J, with 8 bases in the middle. In DNA, the CDR3 is TGTGCCAGTAGTATCGACAGAGCTGGAAACACCATATATTTT. Its translation is CASSIDRAGNTIYF.

The rearrangement uses TRBV4-3 and TRBJ2-5, with D possibly being TRBD2 (5 bases). This CDR3 contains 15 residues. The germline gives CDR1 LGHNA, CDR2 YSLEER. Trimming took 3 bases from V and 0 from J, leaving 11 bases between them. CDR3 in amino acids: CASSQGSSYQETQYF. In nucleotides, the CDR3 is TGCGCCAGCAGCCAGGGGAGCAGCTACCAAGAGACCCAGTACTTC.

This clone was seen only once. V gene TRBV11-3 combines with J gene TRBJ1-1; D uncertain. V lost 2 bases and J lost 4, with 11 bases in between. Germline CDR1 SGHNT, CDR2 YENEEA. The CDR3 extends over 14 amino acids. The chain's CDR3 is CASSLSGLLTEAFF. CDR3 coding DNA: TGTGCCAGCAGCTTATCCGGATTGCTCACTGAAGCTTTCTTT.

This clone appeared a single time. The rearrangement joins TRBV12-3 or TRBV12-4 to TRBJ2-4; 9 bases line up with TRBD2. This CDR3 has 13 amino acids. Germline trimming cut 6 bases from V and 12 bases from J; bases unmatched to any gene: 9. The CDR3 nucleotides are TGTGCCAGCAGGTCACCTGGCGGGGGGGCTCAGTACTTC. It yields the protein CASRSPGGGAQYF.

This clone has more than one count but fewer than ten. The rearrangement joins TRBV2 to TRBJ1-5; TRBD1 agrees at 9 bases. There are 16 residues in the CDR3. V lost 6 bases to trimming and J lost 1 base; unmatched junction nucleotides: 7. Per germline, CDR1 SNHLY and CDR2 FYNNEI. Written as DNA, the CDR3 is TGTGCCAGCAGGCCTCACAGGGGGCAGAGCAATCAGCCCCAGCATTTT. Its protein is CASRPHRGQSNQPQHF.

The J gene is TRBJ1-5, the V gene TRBV28, with 7 bases that match TRBD1. The CDR3 totals 13 residues. Trimming cost V 4 bases and J 7 bases; bases outside gene matches: 4. Per the germline V gene, CDR1 is MDHEN and CDR2 is SYDVKM. The CDR3 reads CASSSQGEQPQHF. CDR3 DNA: TGTGCCAGCAGTTCCCAGGGGGAGCAGCCCCAGCATTTT.

The gene calls are TRBV19 and TRBJ1-2, with 7 positions matching TRBD1. Per the germline V gene, CDR1 is LNHDA and CDR2 is SQIVND (reference sequence). Unmatched junction bases numbered 8, after V lost 5 bases and J lost 5 bases. The CDR3 has 14 amino acids. CDR3: CASSFSQGRYGYTF. The DNA for the CDR3 is TGTGCCAGTAGTTTCTCACAGGGGAGGTATGGCTACACCTTC.

V is TRBV5-5 and J is TRBJ2-7, with 7 bases fitting TRBD2. Losses at the gene ends were 3 bases for V and 6 bases for J; bases not matched to a gene: 9. This CDR3 has 14 residues. Germline values: CDR1 SGHKS, CDR2 YYEKEE (reference sequence). This CDR3 is CASSSWTRSSEQYF. For the CDR3, the DNA is TGTGCCAGCAGCTCCTGGACTAGATCGAGCGAGCAGTACTTC.

The chain carries TRBV7-2 and TRBJ2-2; 7 nucleotides line up with TRBD1. The junction had 7 bases not matched to a gene; V was cut back by 2 bases and J by 4 bases. This CDR3 spans 16 amino acids. Germline CDR1 reads SGHTA; CDR2 reads FQGNSA. The CDR3 here is CASSLLGQAFTGELFF. DNA for the CDR3: TGTGCCAGCAGCTTACTAGGACAGGCTTTCACCGGGGAGCTGTTTTTT. Together with reference TRBV7-2 and TRBJ2-2, the CDR3 gives the full variable domain: GAGVSQSPSNKVTEKGKDVELRCDPISGHTALYWYRQSLGQGLEFLIYFQGNSAPDKSGLPSDRFSAERTGGSVSTLTIQRTQQEDSAVYLCASSLLGQAFTGELFFGEGSRLTVL.

This chain joins TRBV10-1 and TRBJ2-1; 8 bases match TRBD1. This CDR3 region has 14 residues. Germline assignment: CDR1 WNHNN and CDR2 SYGVQD (reference sequence). The ends lost 4 bases at V and 4 bases at J; junction bases unmatched: 3. CDR3 sequence reads: CASSADRVYNEQFF. CDR3 DNA: TGCGCCAGCAGTGCGGACAGGGTATACAATGAGCAGTTCTTC.